This TCR beta chain was captured in a study of cytomegalovirus exposure and HLA in healthy donors. The PCR ran on 60 Vbeta and 13 Jbeta primers. Data came from immunoSEQ multiplex PCR; TCRdb stores just in-frame clones and leaves some out. The repertoire table contains under 90,000 clones. The CDR3 is 14 residues long. Trimming cost V 0 bases and J 13 bases, with 16 bases left between them. The germline V gene has CDR1 SGHNT and CDR2 YYREEE (reference sequence). Notes on the study in general: HLA alleles showed associations with 16,951 TCR beta sequences in a later analysis, at a 0.05 false discovery rate. Later analysis reportedly placed an Asian-associated ancestry cluster below the roughly 680-donor mean in N-insertions.

Concerning this clone itself: Antigen unknown.

Sequenced: PBMCs. The receptor's source is a man aged 45-60 years in good health and CMV-seropositive. V gene TRBV5-4 combines with J gene TRBJ1-4; D is undetermined. CDR3 nucleotides: TGTGCCAGCAGCTTGGATGGTGGCGACTCTGGACTGTTTTTT. Encoded protein: CASSLDGGDSGLFF.